These 27 T cell receptor beta chains were all obtained from the same sample, sequenced in a study of post-analysis software for immune sequencing data. The TCR beta cDNA libraries contained unique molecular identifiers. TCRdb reprocessed the PCR reads with MiXCR, giving one entry per CDR3 protein. The table has 750,000 to 900,000 distinct CDR3 sequences, just over 45% seen once. The antigens for these receptors are not known. Study results and limitations: When patients were compared with controls, 5 or 6 TRBV segments were more frequent, TRBV5-6, TRBV5-1 and TRBV20-1 among them.

Source material: blood. The receptor source for this set is a girl aged 10 to 17 with multiple sclerosis.

V gene TRBV20-1 combines with J gene TRBJ2-1, with 12 bases fitting TRBD2. V lost 2 bases, J lost 4 bases, and 6 bases stayed unmatched. The CDR3 runs 16 residues. The germline gives CDR1 DFQATT, CDR2 SNEGSKA (reference sequence). The CDR3 DNA follows: TGCAGTGCTAGATCCCTAGCGGGAGGGCCGTACAATGAGCAGTTCTTC. Its translation: CSARSLAGGPYNEQFF.

This sequence joins TRBV27 and TRBJ2-1; D is possibly TRBD2 (5 bases). The CDR3 consists of 14 residues. V was pared by 4 bases and J by 2 bases, with 9 bases between. Germline CDR1 MNHEY, CDR2 SMNVEV (reference sequence). The CDR3 region has the DNA TGTGCCAGCAGTTATAGCGTCCCCTACAATGAGCAGTTCTTC. Protein sequence: CASSYSVPYNEQFF.

In its sample, this clonotype was seen once. J is TRBJ2-5 and V is TRBV5-1; TRBD1 matches 11 bases. The CDR3 totals 15 residues. From germline, CDR1 is SGHRS and CDR2 YFSETQ. V was pared by 4 bases and J by 9 bases, with 11 bases of the junction left unmatched. CDR3 region: CASSLGQGAREAQYF. Here the CDR3 DNA reads TGCGCCAGCAGCCTAGGACAGGGGGCAAGAGAAGCCCAGTACTTC.

V is TRBV5-8 and J is TRBJ1-5, with 7 bases that match TRBD1. The junction had 8 bases not matched to a gene; V was cut back by 4 bases and J by 7 bases. The CDR3 runs to 14 residues. Germline assignment: CDR1 SGHTS and CDR2 YDEGEE. The CDR3 is CASSPYRGEQPQHF. The CDR3 DNA reads as TGTGCCAGCAGCCCCTACAGGGGAGAACAGCCCCAGCATTTT.

The chain combines TRBV5-1 with TRBJ1-2, with 7 nucleotides matching TRBD1. Germline V gives CDR1 SGHRS, CDR2 YFSETQ. V shed 2 bases, J shed 2 bases, and the junction held 3 bases outside the gene matches. The CDR3 is 14 amino acids. The DNA for the CDR3 is TGCGCCAGCAGCTTTGGGGACAGCAACTATGGCTACACCTTC. Translated, it gives CASSFGDSNYGYTF.

The rearrangement links TRBV20-1 to TRBJ2-7; D is undetermined. This CDR3 comprises 14 residues. Germline V gene lookup returns CDR1 DFQATT and CDR2 SNEGSKA (reference sequence). Trimming shortened V by 6 bases and J by 6 bases, and 21 bases separated the two germline ends. CDR3: CSASRVASQGEQYF. CDR3 nucleotides: TGCAGTGCCTCAAGGGTGGCATCCCAAGGCGAGCAGTACTTC.

The chain couples TRBV28 to TRBJ2-5, with D possibly being TRBD1 (5 bases). CDR1 is MDHEN, CDR2 SYDVKM, per germline. This CDR3 is built from 14 residues. Trimming left V 7 bases short and J 11 bases short, with 23 bases between. CDR3 DNA: TGTGCCAGCATCAACCCAGGGTCTGGGGATGAGCAGTACTTC. Translated: CASINPGSGDEQYF.

The V call is TRBV25-1, the J call TRBJ2-2; 10 nucleotides line up with TRBD2. Germline values: CDR1 MGHDK, CDR2 SYGVNS. The CDR3 runs 14 residues. The trim removed 5 bases at V and 7 bases at J, leaving 4 bases unmatched. The CDR3 sequence is CASSPSGSGGELFF. As DNA, the CDR3 is TGTGCCAGCAGTCCTAGCGGGAGTGGCGGGGAGCTGTTTTTT.

The chain is built from TRBV7-3 and TRBJ2-3; TRBD1 is a possible D gene (6 bases). Germline-derived CDR1 and CDR2 are SGHTA and FQGTGA. The V and J ends lost 1 base and 2 bases respectively, with 10 bases between them. This CDR3 region has 15 residues. The CDR3 DNA follows: TGTGCCAGCAGCTTAATGGGGGCAAACACAGATACGCAGTATTTT. Amino acids: CASSLMGANTDTQYF.

The rearrangement joins TRBV7-9 to TRBJ2-4; TRBD2 aligns across 7 bases. The end of the DNA aligns better with TRBJ2-7, so the J call may be wrong. The length of the CDR3 is 19 residues. Germline CDR1 SEHNR, CDR2 FQNEAQ (reference sequence). The CDR3 region has the DNA TGTGCCAGCACCCACTTAGGACCGGGGGGAAGCGGGAACGGCTACGAGCAGTACTTC. The encoded protein is CASTHLGPGGSGNGYEQYF.

The chain is built from TRBV5-1 and TRBJ1-1; D perhaps matches TRBD1 (6 bases). V lost 0 bases and J 4 bases, leaving 10 bases between the germline ends. Per germline, CDR1 SGHRS and CDR2 YFSETQ. The CDR3 covers 14 residues. The CDR3 region is CASSLGGPGTEAFF. Written as DNA, the CDR3 is TGCGCCAGCAGCTTGGGGGGGCCCGGCACTGAAGCTTTCTTT.

The rearrangement links TRBV5-6 to TRBJ2-5; D is tentatively TRBD1 or TRBD2 (5 bases each). V was trimmed by 1 base and J by 2 bases, leaving 15 bases between them. The germline V gene has CDR1 SGHDT and CDR2 YYEEEE. There are 16 residues in the CDR3. CDR3 in amino acids: CASSLLVGENQETQYF. The CDR3 DNA reads as TGTGCCAGCAGCTTGTTGGTGGGGGAGAATCAAGAGACCCAGTACTTC. Looking up the rest from reference TRBV5-6 and TRBJ2-5 gives the full variable domain: DAGVTQSPTHLIKTRGQQVTLRCSPKSGHDTVSWYQQALGQGPQFIFQYYEEEERQRGNFPDRFSGHQFPNYSSELNVNALLLGDSALYLCASSLLVGENQETQYFGPGTRLLVL.

The CDR3 DNA sequence: TGTGCCAGCAGTTACTCGTCTGTGGGGCGCACTGAAGCTTTCTTT. Translation gives CASSYSSVGRTEAFF. V gene TRBV6-5 combines with J gene TRBJ1-1; maybe TRBD1 (5 bases). V was trimmed by 0 bases and J by 4 bases, leaving 12 bases between them. Per germline, CDR1 MNHEY and CDR2 SVGAGI. This CDR3 spans 15 amino acids.

This chain joins TRBV9 and TRBJ1-2, with a possible D match to TRBD1 (6 bases). The CDR3 has 16 amino acids. CDR1 and CDR2 from the germline V gene are SGDLS and YYNGEE. V lost 4 bases, J lost 4 bases, and 20 bases lay in between. The CDR3 DNA follows: TGTGCCAGCAGCTCTCCCTCAGGGGCGCTGGGCTATGGCTACACCTTC. Its protein product is CASSSPSGALGYGYTF.

This clonotype was counted many times. This rearrangement joins TRBV6-1 to TRBJ2-6, with 9 bases lining up with TRBD1. Trimming cost V 11 bases and J 4 bases; bases outside gene matches: 12. Germline V gene data show CDR1 as MNHNS and CDR2 as SASEGT. This CDR3 has 16 amino acids. This CDR3 is CALQGQGSSGANVLTF. CDR3 DNA: TGTGCCCTACAGGGACAGGGTTCGTCCGGGGCCAACGTCCTGACTTTC.

The V gene is TRBV12-3 or TRBV12-4, the J gene TRBJ2-6; D may be TRBD1 (5 bases). Trimming removed 8 bases at V and 6 bases at J, with 11 bases between. This CDR3 has 13 amino acids. CDR3 in DNA: TGTGCCAGCCTCGACAGCGTGGCCAACGTCCTGACTTTC. Translated: CASLDSVANVLTF.

J is TRBJ2-4 and V is TRBV10-3; D tentatively reads TRBD1 or TRBD2 (5 bases each). Germline assignment: CDR1 ENHRY and CDR2 SYGVKD. V gave up 6 bases and J gave up 13 bases, with 16 bases separating them. This CDR3 has 12 residues. The CDR3 spells CAISPGAGEQYF. Written as DNA, the CDR3 is TGTGCCATCAGCCCCGGGGCCGGGGAGCAGTACTTC.

J is TRBJ2-7 and V is TRBV12-3 or TRBV12-4, with 10 bases aligning to TRBD2. With V trimmed by 4 bases and J by 2 bases, 5 bases remained unmatched. CDR3 length: 15 amino acids. CDR3 DNA sequence: TGTGCCAGCAGTTGGACTAGCGGACACCCCTACGAGCAGTACTTC. Translation gives CASSWTSGHPYEQYF.

This clonotype has just a few counts. V gene TRBV11-2 combines with J gene TRBJ1-1, with TRBD1 matching 8 bases. The junction had 15 bases not matched to a gene; V was cut back by 5 bases and J by 1 base. Germline V gene data show CDR1 as SGHAT and CDR2 as FQNNGV. This CDR3 is 18 amino acids long. For the CDR3, the DNA is TGTGCCAGCAGCATACGCACGGGACAGGCTGTAAGGAACACTGAAGCTTTCTTT. This sequence encodes CASSIRTGQAVRNTEAFF.

The J gene is TRBJ2-1, the V gene TRBV20-1, with 16 bases fitting TRBD2. This CDR3 spans 20 amino acids. The J segment lost 3 bases and the V segment lost 0 bases, leaving 11 bases of the junction unmatched. Germline loops: CDR1 DFQATT, CDR2 SNEGSKA (reference sequence). This CDR3 is CSARDLRGLAGGHGYNEQFF. In DNA, the CDR3 is TGCAGTGCTAGAGACCTTAGGGGACTAGCGGGAGGGCACGGCTACAATGAGCAGTTCTTC.

This clonotype has a handful of counts. The gene calls are TRBV6-5 and TRBJ2-7, with D unresolved. The CDR3 sequence is 15 residues long. Germline CDR1 MNHEY, CDR2 SVGAGI. V lost 5 bases and J 2 bases, leaving 16 bases between the germline ends. CDR3 nucleotide sequence: TGTGCCAGCAGTCCCCATTCCCTAGGGACCTACGAGCAGTACTTC. Encoded protein: CASSPHSLGTYEQYF.

The chain joins TRBV10-3 to TRBJ1-1; the match to TRBD1 covers 7 bases. The V segment lost 6 bases and the J segment 0 bases; nucleotides outside the gene matches: 10. This CDR3 spans 16 amino acids. Germline V gene sequence: CDR1 ENHRY, CDR2 SYGVKD. The CDR3: CAIRQQGRGMNTEAFF. Here the CDR3 DNA reads TGTGCCATCAGGCAACAGGGGCGAGGGATGAACACTGAAGCTTTCTTT.

The V gene is TRBV20-1, the J gene TRBJ1-4; D gene uncertain. CDR1 and CDR2 from the germline V gene are DFQATT and SNEGSKA (reference sequence). V shed 0 bases and J shed 5 bases, with 10 bases lying between them. This CDR3 is built from 14 residues. The CDR3 protein is CSAREVGLNEKLFF. The CDR3 coding sequence is TGCAGTGCTAGAGAGGTCGGCCTGAATGAAAAACTGTTTTTT.

The V call is TRBV12-3 or TRBV12-4, the J call TRBJ1-1; tentative D call: TRBD1 (6 bases). With 6 bases removed from V and 0 bases from J, the gap between germline ends came to 14 bases. The CDR3 loop spans 15 amino acids. The CDR3 loop is CASRPPQGLNTEAFF. DNA of the CDR3: TGTGCCAGCAGGCCCCCACAGGGTTTGAACACTGAAGCTTTCTTT.

The genes are TRBV10-3 and TRBJ2-7, with TRBD1 identical over 9 bases. Germline-derived CDR1 and CDR2 are ENHRY and SYGVKD. The CDR3 spans 13 residues. V lost 2 bases to trimming and J lost 5 bases; unmatched junction nucleotides: 1. CDR3 residues: CAISETGGNEQYF. The CDR3 coding sequence is TGTGCCATCAGTGAGACAGGGGGCAACGAGCAGTACTTC.

This clonotype showed up just a few times. The chain links TRBV10-3 to TRBJ1-4; 10 bases agree with TRBD1. Per germline, CDR1 ENHRY and CDR2 SYGVKD. Germline trimming cut 10 bases from V and 0 bases from J; bases unmatched to any gene: 2. The CDR3 contains 14 residues. This chain's CDR3 is CATGTGATNEKLFF. CDR3 nucleotides: TGTGCCACTGGGACAGGGGCAACTAATGAAAAACTGTTTTTT.

V and J are TRBV16 and TRBJ2-7; D remains unclear. Between the trimmed V and J ends, which lost 2 bases and 1 base, there was a span of 12 bases. Per germline, CDR1 KGHSY and CDR2 FQNENV. This CDR3 has 15 residues. CDR3: CASSQTLSGSYEQYF. The CDR3 DNA follows: TGTGCCAGCAGCCAAACGCTTAGTGGGTCCTACGAGCAGTACTTC.